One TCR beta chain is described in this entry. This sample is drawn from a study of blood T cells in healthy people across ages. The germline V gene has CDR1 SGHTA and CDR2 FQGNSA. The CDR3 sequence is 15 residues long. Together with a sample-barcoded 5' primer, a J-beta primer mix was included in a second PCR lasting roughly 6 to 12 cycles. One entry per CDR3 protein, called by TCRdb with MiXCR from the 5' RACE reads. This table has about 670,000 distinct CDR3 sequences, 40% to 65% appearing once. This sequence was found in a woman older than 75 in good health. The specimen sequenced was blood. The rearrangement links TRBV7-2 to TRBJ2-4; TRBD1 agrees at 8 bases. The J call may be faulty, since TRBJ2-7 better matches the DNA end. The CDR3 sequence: CASSSPGQATYEQYF. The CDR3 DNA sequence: TGTGCCAGCAGCTCACCGGGACAGGCGACCTACGAGCAGTACTTC.